The 23 T cell receptor beta chains reported below all come from one sample, sequenced in a study of blood T cell repertoires in COVID-19. The assay was immunoSEQ multiplex PCR, and TCRdb's table has in-frame clones only and misses some. The repertoire includes roughly 270,000 clones, nearly 90% of them detected once, and roughly 9% sits in the top ten. The sample was peripheral blood. These receptors were taken from a man aged 18-30 years with active or convalescent COVID-19.

V usage is TRBV4-2 and J usage is TRBJ1-2; possibly TRBD1 for D (5 bases). This CDR3 spans 15 amino acids. Germline values: CDR1 LGHNA, CDR2 YNFKEQ. V was cut by 1 base and J by 3 bases, with 12 bases left in between. This CDR3 is CASSQGGGRDYGYTF. CDR3 coding DNA: TGTGCCAGCAGCCAAGGGGGCGGCAGGGACTATGGCTACACCTTC.

The CDR3 DNA reads as TGTGCCAGCAGCTTGGGGGCTGTTGGCTACACCTTC. Residues: CASSLGAVGYTF. The chain has TRBV7-9 and TRBJ1-2; the D gene is possibly TRBD1 (6 bases). V lost 3 bases and J lost 7, with 9 bases in between. CDR1 and CDR2 (germline): SEHNR, FQNEAQ (reference sequence). The CDR3 has 12 residues.

This chain joins TRBV18 and TRBJ1-3; D is unresolved. The CDR3 consists of 15 residues. Germline-derived CDR1 and CDR2 are KGHSH and LQKENI. V gave up 3 bases and J gave up 3 bases, with 12 bases separating them. The CDR3 sequence is CASSPLKGGGNTIYF. CDR3 in DNA: TGTGCCAGCTCACCCCTTAAGGGAGGTGGAAACACCATATATTTT.

The J gene is TRBJ2-1, the V gene TRBV9; the match to TRBD2 covers 15 bases. The germline V gene has CDR1 SGDLS and CDR2 YYNGEE. Trimming cost V 2 bases and J 0 bases; bases outside gene matches: 9. The CDR3 length is 20 residues. Written as DNA, the CDR3 is TGTGCCAGCAGCGTGCCGGGACTAGCGGGGGGAAACTACTCCTACAATGAGCAGTTCTTC. Translation gives CASSVPGLAGGNYSYNEQFF.

V usage is TRBV25-1 and J usage is TRBJ1-1; 8 bases line up with TRBD1. Unmatched junction bases numbered 3, after V lost 2 bases and J lost 1 base. The CDR3 contains 15 residues. Germline assignment: CDR1 MGHDK and CDR2 SYGVNS. The CDR3 sequence: CASSEIGQGNTEAFF. CDR3 nucleotides: TGTGCCAGCAGTGAAATAGGACAGGGGAACACTGAAGCTTTCTTT.

V and J are TRBV2 and TRBJ2-5; possibly TRBD2 for D (7 bases). Germline CDR1 SNHLY, CDR2 FYNNEI. V was cut by 7 bases and J by 5 bases, with 14 bases left in between. The CDR3 has 13 amino acids. The CDR3 here is CASTREGGETQYF. The CDR3 nucleotides are TGTGCCAGCACGAGGGAGGGGGGGGAGACCCAGTACTTC.

This clone occurred once. The J gene is TRBJ2-7, the V gene TRBV15, with TRBD1 as a possible D gene (6 bases). Germline V gives CDR1 LNHNV, CDR2 YYDKDF (reference sequence). CDR3 length: 13 amino acids. Trimming stripped 7 bases from V and 1 base from J, with 11 bases between. This CDR3 reads CATMGAGSYEQYF. CDR3 sequence (DNA): TGTGCCACCATGGGGGCGGGTTCCTACGAGCAGTACTTC.

The V and J genes are TRBV10-1 and TRBJ1-4; TRBD1 matches at 8 bases. The CDR3 is 17 amino acids. The trim removed 2 bases at V and 4 bases at J, leaving 9 bases unmatched. In germline, CDR1 is WNHNN, CDR2 SYGVQD (reference sequence). CDR3 DNA sequence: TGCGCCAGCAGTGAGGGGAGCGGACAGGGAAATAATGAAAAACTGTTTTTT. Translation: CASSEGSGQGNNEKLFF.

The gene calls are TRBV5-4 and TRBJ2-1; D is undetermined. Germline assignment: CDR1 SGHNT and CDR2 YYREEE (reference sequence). The CDR3 totals 14 residues. The ends were cut back, 4 bases at V and 3 bases at J, with 11 bases in the middle. The CDR3 nucleotides read TGTGCCAGCAGCCCAGAGCCAGGCTACAATGAGCAGTTCTTC. Translation gives CASSPEPGYNEQFF.

This clone was recorded only once. The chain has TRBV19 and TRBJ2-5, with D possibly being TRBD1 (5 bases). This CDR3 is built from 14 residues. V dropped 6 bases and J dropped 7 bases, with 18 bases sitting between them. Germline V gene data show CDR1 as LNHDA and CDR2 as SQIVND (reference sequence). DNA of the CDR3: TGTGCCAGTAGCCCGCTCCAGGGTTCGGGGACCCAGTACTTC. Translation: CASSPLQGSGTQYF.

The chain links TRBV18 to TRBJ1-3; D is possibly TRBD1 (5 bases). V was pared by 3 bases and J by 0 bases, with 9 bases between. Germline CDR1 and CDR2: KGHSH and LQKENI. The CDR3 is made up of 15 amino acids. The CDR3 DNA is TGTGCCAGCTCACCGCTACAGGTCTCTGGAAACACCATATATTTT. Its translation is CASSPLQVSGNTIYF.

This rearrangement joins TRBV10-1 to TRBJ2-1; 8 positions agree with TRBD2. The CDR3 runs to 16 residues. Trimming cost V 0 bases and J 4 bases; bases outside gene matches: 5. Germline V gene sequence: CDR1 WNHNN, CDR2 SYGVQD (reference sequence). As DNA, the CDR3 is TGCGCCAGCAGTGAGTCGGTGGCGGGGGGTTACAATGAGCAGTTCTTC. Translated: CASSESVAGGYNEQFF.

CDR3 DNA: TGTGCCAGCAGCTTAGCAGGGGAGACCACAGATACGCAGTATTTT. It codes for CASSLAGETTDTQYF. The chain links TRBV11-3 to TRBJ2-3; D perhaps matches TRBD1 (6 bases). Germline V gene data show CDR1 as SGHNT and CDR2 as YENEEA. Deletions cut 1 base from V and 2 bases from J, with 10 bases between. This CDR3 region has 15 residues.

This clone was detected a few times. CDR3 bases: TGTGCCAGCACCCACAGGAGCTCCTACGAGCAGTACTTC. It specifies CASTHRSSYEQYF. The V and J genes are TRBV6-5 and TRBJ2-7, with D tentatively TRBD1 (5 bases). Germline CDR1 is MNHEY and CDR2 is SVGAGI. The CDR3 contains 13 residues. The ends were cut back, 7 bases at V and 0 bases at J, with 10 bases in the middle.

J is TRBJ1-2 and V is TRBV25-1; D possibly corresponds to TRBD1 (5 bases). Germline lookup yields CDR1 MGHDK and CDR2 SYGVNS. This CDR3 is built from 15 residues. Trimming removed 6 bases from V and 5 bases from J, with 19 bases in between. The CDR3, as DNA: TGTGCCAGCAGCGAGCGCAGGGCAATAGGTTATGGCTACACCTTC. It is translated as CASSERRAIGYGYTF.

V and J are TRBV12-3 or TRBV12-4 and TRBJ2-3, with 9 bases identical to TRBD1. J was trimmed by 4 bases and V by 6 bases; bases with no gene match: 2. The CDR3 length is 13 residues. DNA for the CDR3: TGTGCCAGCAGACGACAGGGGGCAGATACGCAGTATTTT. Protein sequence: CASRRQGADTQYF.

V and J are TRBV5-6 and TRBJ2-7; TRBD1 aligns across 11 bases. Germline values: CDR1 SGHDT, CDR2 YYEEEE. The CDR3 loop spans 15 amino acids. V lost 2 bases and J lost 2; bases outside the gene matches: 3. CDR3 residues: CASSFGQGAAYEQYF. In nucleotides, the CDR3 is TGTGCCAGCAGCTTCGGACAGGGGGCAGCCTACGAGCAGTACTTC.

The chain uses TRBV19 and TRBJ1-2, with 10 bases fitting TRBD1. The CDR3 contains 17 residues. The ends lost 4 bases at V and 4 bases at J; junction bases unmatched: 12. The V gene's germline CDR1 is LNHDA and CDR2 SQIVND (reference sequence). The CDR3 nucleotides read TGTGCCAGTAGTACTCGGACAGGGGGACCTTTGCTCTATGGCTACACCTTC. It yields the protein CASSTRTGGPLLYGYTF.

This clone has a count of ten or more. The chain recombines TRBV11-2 with TRBJ1-2, with 8 nucleotides matching TRBD1. J was trimmed by 4 bases and V by 0 bases; bases with no gene match: 4. CDR3 size: 15 residues. The germline CDR1 and CDR2 sequences are SGHAT and FQNNGV. The CDR3 sequence is CASSLEAGGTYGYTF. The DNA for the CDR3 is TGTGCCAGCAGCTTAGAAGCAGGGGGCACCTATGGCTACACCTTC.

Concerning this clone: Mismatch with germline at one junction end may stem from a read error. The J gene is TRBJ1-1, the V gene TRBV19, with D maybe TRBD1 (6 bases). Germline CDR1 and CDR2: LNHDA and SQIVND (reference sequence). The CDR3 has 14 residues. CDR3 protein: CASSMWDKAQDALF. The CDR3 region has the DNA TGTGCCAGTAGTATGTGGGACAAGGCCCAGGACGCTTTATTT.

The chain has TRBV19 and TRBJ2-3, with D hard to call. Trimming took off 6 bases at V and 3 bases at J, with 4 bases between the two ends. The CDR3 length is 11 residues. CDR1 and CDR2 from the germline V gene are LNHDA and SQIVND (reference sequence). The CDR3 DNA reads as TGTGCCAGTAGGAGAACAGATACGCAGTATTTT. Translation: CASRRTDTQYF.

The chain carries TRBV5-4 and TRBJ2-7; 11 bases fit TRBD1. CDR3 length equals 15 residues. V lost 2 bases and J lost 3; bases outside the gene matches: 4. CDR1 is SGHNT, CDR2 YYREEE, per germline (reference sequence). CDR3 DNA sequence: TGTGCCAGCAGCTTTTCCGGGACAGGGGGCTACGAGCAGTACTTC. Translating it yields CASSFSGTGGYEQYF.

This rearrangement joins TRBV25-1 to TRBJ1-3; 8 bases are shared with TRBD1. The CDR3 runs 15 residues. Germline V gene data show CDR1 as MGHDK and CDR2 as SYGVNS. J was trimmed by 2 bases and V by 10 bases; bases with no gene match: 10. The CDR3 nucleotides are TGTGCCACTCGAGGGGAGGACAGGGCTGGAAACACCATATATTTT. Amino acid sequence: CATRGEDRAGNTIYF.